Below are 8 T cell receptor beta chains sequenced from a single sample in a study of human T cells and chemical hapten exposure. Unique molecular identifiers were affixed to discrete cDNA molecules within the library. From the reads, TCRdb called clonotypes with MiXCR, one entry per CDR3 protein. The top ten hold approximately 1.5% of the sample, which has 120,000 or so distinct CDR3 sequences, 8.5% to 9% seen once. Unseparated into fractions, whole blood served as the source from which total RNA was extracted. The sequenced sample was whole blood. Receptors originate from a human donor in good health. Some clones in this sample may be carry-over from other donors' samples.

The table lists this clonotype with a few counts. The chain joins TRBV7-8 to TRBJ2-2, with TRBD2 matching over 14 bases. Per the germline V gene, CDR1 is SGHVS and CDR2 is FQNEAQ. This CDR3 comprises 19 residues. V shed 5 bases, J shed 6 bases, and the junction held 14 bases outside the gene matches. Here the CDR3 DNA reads TGTGCCAGCAGCGTAATGTGGAGACTAGCGGGGGGGCCTTCCGGGGAGCTGTTTTTT. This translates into CASSVMWRLAGGPSGELFF. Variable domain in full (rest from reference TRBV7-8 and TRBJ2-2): GAGVSQSPRYKVAKRGQDVALRCDPISGHVSLFWYQQALGQGPEFLTYFQNEAQLDKSGLPSDRFFAERPEGSVSTLKIQRTQQEDSAVYLCASSVMWRLAGGPSGELFFGEGSRLTVL.

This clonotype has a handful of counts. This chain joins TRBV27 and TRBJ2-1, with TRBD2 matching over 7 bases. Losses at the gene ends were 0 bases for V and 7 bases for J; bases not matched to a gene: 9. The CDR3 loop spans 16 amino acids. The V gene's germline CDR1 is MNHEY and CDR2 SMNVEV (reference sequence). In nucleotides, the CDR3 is TGTGCCAGCAGTTTATCCCGGGACTACCCCTGGAATGAGCAGTTCTTC. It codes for CASSLSRDYPWNEQFF.

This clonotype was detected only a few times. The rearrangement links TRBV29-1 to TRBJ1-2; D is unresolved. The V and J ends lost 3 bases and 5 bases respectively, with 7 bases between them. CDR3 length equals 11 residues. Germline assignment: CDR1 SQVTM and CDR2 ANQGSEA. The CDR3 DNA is TGCAGCGTTGACACCATTTATGGCTACACCTTC. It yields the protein CSVDTIYGYTF.

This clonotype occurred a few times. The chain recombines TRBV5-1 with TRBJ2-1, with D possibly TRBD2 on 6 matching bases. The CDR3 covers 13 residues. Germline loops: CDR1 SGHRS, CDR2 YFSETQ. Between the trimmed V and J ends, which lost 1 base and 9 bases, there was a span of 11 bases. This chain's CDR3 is CASSLMGGSEQFF. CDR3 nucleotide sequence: TGCGCCAGCAGCTTGATGGGAGGCAGTGAGCAGTTCTTC.

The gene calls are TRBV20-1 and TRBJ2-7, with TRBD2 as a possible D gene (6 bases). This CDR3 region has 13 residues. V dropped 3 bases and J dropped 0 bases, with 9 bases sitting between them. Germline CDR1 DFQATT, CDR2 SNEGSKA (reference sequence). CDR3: CSASLRGSYEQYF. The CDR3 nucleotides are TGCAGTGCTAGTTTGCGGGGCTCCTACGAGCAGTACTTC.

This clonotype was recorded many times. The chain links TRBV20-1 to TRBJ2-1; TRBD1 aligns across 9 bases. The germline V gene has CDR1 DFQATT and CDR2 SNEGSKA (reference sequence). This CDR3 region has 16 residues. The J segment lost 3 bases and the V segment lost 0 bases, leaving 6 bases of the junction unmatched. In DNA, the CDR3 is TGCAGTGCTAGAGATCCACAGGGGGCGGGCTACAATGAGCAGTTCTTC. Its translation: CSARDPQGAGYNEQFF.

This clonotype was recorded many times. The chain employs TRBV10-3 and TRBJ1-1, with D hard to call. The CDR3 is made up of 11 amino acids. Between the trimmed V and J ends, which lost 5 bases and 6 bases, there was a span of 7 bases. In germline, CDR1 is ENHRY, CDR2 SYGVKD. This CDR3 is CAISWGAEAFF. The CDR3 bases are TGTGCCATCAGTTGGGGTGCTGAAGCTTTCTTT.

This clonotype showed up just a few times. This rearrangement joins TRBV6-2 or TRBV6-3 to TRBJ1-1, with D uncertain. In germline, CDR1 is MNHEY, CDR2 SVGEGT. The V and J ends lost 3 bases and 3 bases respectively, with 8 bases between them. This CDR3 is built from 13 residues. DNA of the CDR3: TGTGCCAGCAGTTATGAGAGGGACACTGAAGCTTTCTTT. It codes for CASSYERDTEAFF.